These T cell receptor beta chains were read from a single sample in a study of identical twins. One entry per CDR3 protein results from TCRdb running MiXCR on the 5' RACE reads. The data contain roughly 480,000 distinct CDR3 sequences, about 24% of them seen just once; the ten biggest clones take up about 2.7%. The data were also submitted as part of a second study, on T cells expressing NK-cell markers.

Material: CD4+ T cells sorted from blood. The source is a young woman in good health. CDR3s include the opening cysteine and the closing phenylalanine or tryptophan. A D gene is named only where the DNA matches it firmly. Part of the rows lack a size; the others show once, few, many or a class for expanded clones.

v_call	d_call	clone_size	j_call	cdr3_nt	cdr3_aa
TRBV5-1	.	many	TRBJ1-4	TGCGCCAGCAGCTTAGGGACACCCCCTAATCGACTGTTTTTT	CASSLGTPPNRLFF
TRBV2	TRBD1	many	TRBJ1-1	TGTGCCAACGCTTCCCCGGGACAGGGGAACACTGAAGCTTTCTTT	CANASPGQGNTEAFF
TRBV4-3	.	.	TRBJ2-3	TGCGCCAGCAGCCAAGATTTCCGGGCGGACACAGATACGCAGTATTTT	CASSQDFRADTDTQYF
TRBV7-9	.	few	TRBJ2-3	TGTAGCAGCAGCTTAAAACGAGGGCCTACAGATACGCAGTATTTT	CSSSLKRGPTDTQYF
TRBV20-1	TRBD2	.	TRBJ2-7	TGCAGTGCTTCGGGCAGGAGCGGGAACGAGCAGTACTTC	CSASGRSGNEQYF
TRBV29-1	.	few	TRBJ2-1	TGCAGCGTTGGGTCAGTGGGGTACGGGGAGCAGTTCTTC	CSVGSVGYGEQFF
TRBV6-5	TRBD2	few	TRBJ2-1	TGTGCCAGCAGTTTTAATAGCGGGGTCGGGAATGAGCAGTTCTTC	CASSFNSGVGNEQFF
TRBV5-1	.	few	TRBJ1-4	TGCGCCAGCAGCCCGAGTGGGGAGACCAATGAAAAACTGTTTTTT	CASSPSGETNEKLFF
TRBV2	TRBD1	few	TRBJ1-2	TGTGCCAGCAGTGAATTGGGACAGACGTATGGCTACACCTTC	CASSELGQTYGYTF
TRBV6-5	.	.	TRBJ1-1	TGTGCCAGCAGTTACTCGAAAGGACGGACTGAAGCTTTCTTT	CASSYSKGRTEAFF
TRBV20-1	TRBD2	once	TRBJ2-3	TGCAGTGCTGGAGGAAGGGGACTAAGAACAGATACGCAGTATTTT	CSAGGRGLRTDTQYF
TRBV12-3/TRBV12-4	.	few	TRBJ2-5	TGTGCCAGCAGTTTATACCTTGATGCGACCCAGTACTTC	CASSLYLDATQYF
TRBV30	TRBD1	few	TRBJ2-3	TGTGCCTGGAACTCCGAGACAGGGACAGATACGCAGTATTTT	CAWNSETGTDTQYF
TRBV5-1	.	.	TRBJ2-1	TGCGCCAGCAGCTTGGTACGGTCGAATGAGCAGTTCTTC	CASSLVRSNEQFF
TRBV12-3/TRBV12-4	.	few	TRBJ2-4	TGTGCCAGCAGTTTCAGGGGGGACGGGAACATTCAGTACTTC	CASSFRGDGNIQYF
TRBV29-1	TRBD2	few	TRBJ2-1	TGCAGCGTTGAACCAGGGACTAGCGGGCTCAATGAGCAGTTCTTC	CSVEPGTSGLNEQFF
TRBV9	TRBD2	few	TRBJ2-2	TGTGCCAGCAGCGTCGGGCTAGCGGGATTCACCGGGGAGCTGTTTTTT	CASSVGLAGFTGELFF
TRBV7-2	TRBD1	many	TRBJ1-1	TGTGCCAGCAGCTGGGACAGCCGGGGCACTGAAGCTTTCTTT	CASSWDSRGTEAFF
TRBV5-1	TRBD1	.	TRBJ2-6	TGCGCCAGCAGCTTCGTTGTAACCGGGACAGGGGGCTCTGGGGCCAACGTCCTGACTTTC	CASSFVVTGTGGSGANVLTF
TRBV5-5	TRBD2	few	TRBJ2-7	TGTGCCAGCAGCTTCAGTGTTGGGCGGGAGTACGTCCACGAGCAGTACTTC	CASSFSVGREYVHEQYF
TRBV6-4	.	.	TRBJ1-4	TGTGCCAGCAGTGCGGCCCTTAATGAAAAACTGTTTTTT	CASSAALNEKLFF
TRBV5-1	.	few	TRBJ1-2	TGCGCCAGCAGCTTGGAAACCCTTAATGGCTACACCTTC	CASSLETLNGYTF
TRBV4-3	TRBD1	few	TRBJ1-2	TGCGCCAGCAGCCCCTCAGGGGGGAGGGATGGCTACACCTTC	CASSPSGGRDGYTF
TRBV20-1	TRBD1	few	TRBJ1-6	TGCAGTGCTAGGAAGGACAGGGACCCCTATAATTCACCCCTCCACTTT	CSARKDRDPYNSPLHF
TRBV29-1	.	.	TRBJ1-3	TGCAGCGTCTCAACAGACTACTCTGGAAACACCATATATTTT	CSVSTDYSGNTIYF
TRBV7-2	.	few	TRBJ1-6	TGTGCCAGCAGCTTACTTGGCAGGGGAGGCTCACCCCTCCACTTT	CASSLLGRGGSPLHF
TRBV10-3	.	.	TRBJ2-5	TGTGCCATCAGTGGACAGAGGCAAGAGACCCAGTACTTC	CAISGQRQETQYF
TRBV12-5	.	.	TRBJ2-1	TGTGCTAGTGGTCCTAGGAATGAGCAGTTCTTC	CASGPRNEQFF
TRBV7-3	.	.	TRBJ2-3	TGTGCCAGCAGCTTCTCGATTTCCACAGATACGCAGTATTTT	CASSFSISTDTQYF
TRBV18	.	few	TRBJ1-1	TGTGCCAGCTCACTGAGTACAGACGTCACTGAAGCTTTCTTT	CASSLSTDVTEAFF
TRBV5-6	.	.	TRBJ2-3	TGTGCCAGCAGCTTAAGCCAGCCGTGGAGGCAGTATTTT	CASSLSQPWRQYF
TRBV10-2	.	.	TRBJ2-1	TGCGCCAGCAGAAAGGGACTTGACCCTAGCGAGCAGTTCTTC	CASRKGLDPSEQFF
TRBV9	.	.	TRBJ2-7	TGTGCCAGCAGCGTGGGCAGGGCCAACGAGCAGTACTTC	CASSVGRANEQYF
TRBV7-9	TRBD2	.	TRBJ2-1	TGTGCCAGCAGCTTTCTAGCGGGAGGGCCAAGAATCTTC	CASSFLAGGPRIF
TRBV10-3	.	many	TRBJ1-5	TGTGCCACAAACCAGGGTAGCGGACAGCCCCAGCATTTT	CATNQGSGQPQHF
TRBV6-4	.	few	TRBJ2-1	TGTGCCAGCAGTCGGGCCCTAACCTTGCGGGGTGAGCAGTTCTTC	CASSRALTLRGEQFF
TRBV29-1	.	.	TRBJ2-7	TGCAGCGTTGACTCAGGGCCCTCCTACGAGCAGTACTTC	CSVDSGPSYEQYF
TRBV6-1	.	few	TRBJ1-6	TGTGCCATCTCGGACGAGGCTCGTTCACCCCTCCACTTT	CAISDEARSPLHF
TRBV7-2	.	.	TRBJ2-1	TGTGCCAGCAGCTTAGAGGGAAAGCAGTTCTTC	CASSLEGKQFF
TRBV20-1	.	many	TRBJ2-3	TGCAGTGCTAGTCCTTTTGGGGGTAGCACAGATACGCAGTATTTT	CSASPFGGSTDTQYF
TRBV7-9	TRBD2	.	TRBJ2-1	TGTGCCAGCAGCGCCCGCGGGAGTAGGGGCAATGAGCAGTTCTTC	CASSARGSRGNEQFF
TRBV5-1	TRBD2	.	TRBJ2-3	TGCGCCAGCAGCTTACAAACCGGGACTAGCGGTACGCAGTATTTT	CASSLQTGTSGTQYF
TRBV20-1	TRBD2	few	TRBJ2-5	TGCAGTGCTCCGGGACTAGCTTCTGGGACCCAGTACTTC	CSAPGLASGTQYF
TRBV20-1	.	.	TRBJ2-5	TGCAGTGCATCGGGAGAGCCCGGCGGGGAGACCCAGTACTTC	CSASGEPGGETQYF
TRBV6-2/TRBV6-3	.	.	TRBJ2-3	TGTGCCGGGGGCCGGGCCAGTGATACGCAGTATTTT	CAGGRASDTQYF
TRBV20-1	.	few	TRBJ2-4	TGCAGTGCCACTCGGCTAGCCAAAAACATTCAGTACTTC	CSATRLAKNIQYF
TRBV19	TRBD1	.	TRBJ1-5	TGTGCCAGTAGTATAGCGGGACAGGGAATCCAGCCCCAGCATTTT	CASSIAGQGIQPQHF
TRBV3-1	.	few	TRBJ1-1	TGTGCCAGCAGCCAAGGAAATGAAGCTTTCTTT	CASSQGNEAFF
TRBV5-1	.	.	TRBJ2-7	TGCGCCAGCAGCTTATCAGGGGCGCGATACGAGCAGTACTTC	CASSLSGARYEQYF
TRBV20-1	.	few	TRBJ2-1	TGCAGTGCTAGAGAATCCCGGAGCTCCTACAATGAGCAGTTCTTC	CSARESRSSYNEQFF
TRBV10-3	.	few	TRBJ1-1	TGTGCCATCAGTGTGTCCGGGAGGAGGAACACTGAAGCTTTCTTT	CAISVSGRRNTEAFF
TRBV11-2	TRBD2	few	TRBJ2-1	TGTGCCAGCAGCTTTAGACTAGCGGGGACCTCGGCTAATGAGCAGTTCTTC	CASSFRLAGTSANEQFF
TRBV18	.	few	TRBJ2-3	TGTGCCAGCTCACCACCTCCCACAGATACGCAGTATTTT	CASSPPPTDTQYF
TRBV4-3	.	.	TRBJ2-1	TGCGCCAGCAGCCAATCCAGGGATAGTGGTCATGAGCAGTTCTTC	CASSQSRDSGHEQFF
TRBV5-6	.	.	TRBJ1-2	TGTGCCAGCAGCTTCTATGGCAGGGAGACTAACTATGGCTACACCTTC	CASSFYGRETNYGYTF
TRBV29-1	.	few	TRBJ1-2	TGCAGCGTTGATGTCTATGGCTACACCTTC	CSVDVYGYTF
TRBV15	.	few	TRBJ2-1	TGTGCCACCAGCAGAGTGGGGACAAGCTCCTACAATGAGCAGTTCTTC	CATSRVGTSSYNEQFF
TRBV20-1	.	.	TRBJ2-1	TGCAGTGCTAGTGGGAGTGAGGGACATATCTCCTACAATGAGCAGTTCTTC	CSASGSEGHISYNEQFF
TRBV10-3	TRBD1	.	TRBJ1-1	TGTGCTCTTCGGACAGGGAAGGGGGTGAACACTGAAGCTTTCTTT	CALRTGKGVNTEAFF